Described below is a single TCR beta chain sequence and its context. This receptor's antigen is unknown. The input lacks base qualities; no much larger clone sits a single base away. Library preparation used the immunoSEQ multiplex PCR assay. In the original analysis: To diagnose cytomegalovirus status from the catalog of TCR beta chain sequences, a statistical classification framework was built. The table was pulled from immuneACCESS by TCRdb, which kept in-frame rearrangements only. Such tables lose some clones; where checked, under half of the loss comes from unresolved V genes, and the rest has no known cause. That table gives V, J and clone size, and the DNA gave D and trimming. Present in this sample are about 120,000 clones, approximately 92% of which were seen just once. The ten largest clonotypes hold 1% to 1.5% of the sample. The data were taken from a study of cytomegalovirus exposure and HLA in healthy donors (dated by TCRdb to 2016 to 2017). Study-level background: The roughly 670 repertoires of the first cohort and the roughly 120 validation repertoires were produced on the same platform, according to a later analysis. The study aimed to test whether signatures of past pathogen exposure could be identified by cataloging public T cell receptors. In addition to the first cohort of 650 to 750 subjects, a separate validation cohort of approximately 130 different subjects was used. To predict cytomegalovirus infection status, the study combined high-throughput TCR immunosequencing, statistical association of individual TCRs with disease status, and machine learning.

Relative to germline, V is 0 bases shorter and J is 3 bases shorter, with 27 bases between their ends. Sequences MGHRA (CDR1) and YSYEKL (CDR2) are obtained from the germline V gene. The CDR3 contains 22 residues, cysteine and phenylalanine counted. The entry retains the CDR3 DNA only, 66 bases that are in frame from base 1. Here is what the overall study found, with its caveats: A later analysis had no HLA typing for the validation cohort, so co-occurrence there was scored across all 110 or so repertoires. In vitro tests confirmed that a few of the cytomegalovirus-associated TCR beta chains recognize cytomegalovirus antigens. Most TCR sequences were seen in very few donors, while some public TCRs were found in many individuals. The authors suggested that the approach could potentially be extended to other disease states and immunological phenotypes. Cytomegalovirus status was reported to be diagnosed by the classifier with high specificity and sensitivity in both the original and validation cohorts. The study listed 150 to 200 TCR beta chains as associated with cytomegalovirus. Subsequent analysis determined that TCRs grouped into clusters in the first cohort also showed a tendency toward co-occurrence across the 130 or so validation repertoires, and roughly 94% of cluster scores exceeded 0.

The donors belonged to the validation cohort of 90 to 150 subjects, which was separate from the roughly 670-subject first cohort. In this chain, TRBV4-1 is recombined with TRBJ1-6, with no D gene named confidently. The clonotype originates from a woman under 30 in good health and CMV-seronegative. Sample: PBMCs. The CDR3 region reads CASSQDPVTVNSFTHYNSPLHF. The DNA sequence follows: TGCGCCAGCAGCCAAGATCCGGTCACTGTGAACAGCTTCACGCACTATAATTCACCCCTCCACTTT.